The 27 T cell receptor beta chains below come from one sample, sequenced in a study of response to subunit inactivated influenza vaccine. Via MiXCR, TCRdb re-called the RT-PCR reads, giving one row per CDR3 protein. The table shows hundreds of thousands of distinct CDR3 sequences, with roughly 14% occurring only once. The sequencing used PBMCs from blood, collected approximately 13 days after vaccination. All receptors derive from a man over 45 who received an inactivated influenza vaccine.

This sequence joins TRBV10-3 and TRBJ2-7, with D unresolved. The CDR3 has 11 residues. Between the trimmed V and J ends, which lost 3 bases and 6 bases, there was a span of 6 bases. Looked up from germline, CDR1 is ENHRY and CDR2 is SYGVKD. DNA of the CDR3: TGTGCCATCAGTGAAAAAAGCGAGCAGTACTTC. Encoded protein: CAISEKSEQYF.

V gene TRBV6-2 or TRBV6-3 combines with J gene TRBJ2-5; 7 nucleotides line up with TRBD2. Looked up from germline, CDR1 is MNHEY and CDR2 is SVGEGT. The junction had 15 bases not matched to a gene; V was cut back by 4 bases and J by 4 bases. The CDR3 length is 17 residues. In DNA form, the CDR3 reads TGTGCCAGCAGTTCTCCTTTAGGTAGCGGGCTTGGAGAGACCCAGTACTTC. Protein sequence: CASSSPLGSGLGETQYF.

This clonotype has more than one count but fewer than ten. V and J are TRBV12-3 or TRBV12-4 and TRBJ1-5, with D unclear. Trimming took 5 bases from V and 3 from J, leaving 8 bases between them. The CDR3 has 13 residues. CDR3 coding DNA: TGTGCCAGCAGTCGGACTACCAATCAGCCCCAGCATTTT. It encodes CASSRTTNQPQHF.

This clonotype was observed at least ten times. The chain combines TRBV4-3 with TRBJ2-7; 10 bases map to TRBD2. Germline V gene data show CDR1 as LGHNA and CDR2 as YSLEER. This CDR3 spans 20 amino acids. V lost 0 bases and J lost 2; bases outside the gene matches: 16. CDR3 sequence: CASSQEAGLAGELAAYEQYF. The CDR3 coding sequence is TGCGCCAGCAGCCAAGAGGCAGGCCTAGCGGGGGAACTAGCGGCCTACGAGCAGTACTTC.

CDR3 DNA: TGCAGCGTTGGTCCGGGAAACGAGCAGTACTTC. Protein sequence: CSVGPGNEQYF. This sequence joins TRBV29-1 and TRBJ2-7; a weak D match, TRBD2 (5 bases). The germline V gene has CDR1 SQVTM and CDR2 ANQGSEA. This CDR3 spans 11 amino acids. V gave up 4 bases and J gave up 5 bases, with 9 bases separating them.

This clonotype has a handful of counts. CDR3 residues: CAIKYGGTPEGEQYF. Written as DNA, the CDR3 is TGTGCCATAAAATACGGAGGTACACCTGAAGGCGAGCAGTACTTC. The chain has TRBV10-3 and TRBJ2-7; maybe TRBD2 (5 bases). Germline V gene data show CDR1 as ENHRY and CDR2 as SYGVKD. The ends were cut back, 9 bases at V and 6 bases at J, with 24 bases in the middle. The CDR3 extends over 15 amino acids.

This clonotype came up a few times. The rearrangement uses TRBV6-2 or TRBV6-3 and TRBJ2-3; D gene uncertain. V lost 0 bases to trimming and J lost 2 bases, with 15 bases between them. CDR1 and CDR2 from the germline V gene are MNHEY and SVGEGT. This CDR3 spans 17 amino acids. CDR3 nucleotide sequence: TGTGCCAGCAGTTACTCGAGGAACCCCCTTACCACAGATACGCAGTATTTT. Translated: CASSYSRNPLTTDTQYF.

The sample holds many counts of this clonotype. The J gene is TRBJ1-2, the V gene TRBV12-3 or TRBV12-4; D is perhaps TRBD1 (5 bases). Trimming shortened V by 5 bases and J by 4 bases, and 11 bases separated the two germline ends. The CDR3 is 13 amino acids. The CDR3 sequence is CASSKGLPYGYTF. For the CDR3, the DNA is TGTGCCAGCAGTAAGGGACTTCCCTATGGCTACACCTTC.

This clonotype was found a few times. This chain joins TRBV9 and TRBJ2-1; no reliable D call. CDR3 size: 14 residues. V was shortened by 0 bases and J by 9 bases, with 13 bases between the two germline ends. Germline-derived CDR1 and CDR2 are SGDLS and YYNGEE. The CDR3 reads CASSVVERVGEQFF. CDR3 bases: TGTGCCAGCAGCGTAGTAGAAAGGGTTGGTGAGCAGTTCTTC.

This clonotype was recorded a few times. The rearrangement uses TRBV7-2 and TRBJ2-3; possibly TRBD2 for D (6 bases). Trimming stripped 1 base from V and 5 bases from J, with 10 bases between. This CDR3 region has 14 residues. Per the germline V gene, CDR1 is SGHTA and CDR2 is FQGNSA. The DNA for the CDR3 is TGTGCCAGCAGCTTAGGGCGGGGAATAGATACGCAGTATTTT. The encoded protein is CASSLGRGIDTQYF. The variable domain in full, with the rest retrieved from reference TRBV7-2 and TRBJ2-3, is GAGVSQSPSNKVTEKGKDVELRCDPISGHTALYWYRQSLGQGLEFLIYFQGNSAPDKSGLPSDRFSAERTGGSVSTLTIQRTQQEDSAVYLCASSLGRGIDTQYFGPGTRLTVL.

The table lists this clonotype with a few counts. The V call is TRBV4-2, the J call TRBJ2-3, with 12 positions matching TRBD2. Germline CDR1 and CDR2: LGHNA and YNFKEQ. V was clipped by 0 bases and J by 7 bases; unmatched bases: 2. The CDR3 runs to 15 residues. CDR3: CASSQETSGGYTQYF. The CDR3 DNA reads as TGTGCCAGCAGCCAAGAAACTAGCGGGGGGTATACGCAGTATTTT.

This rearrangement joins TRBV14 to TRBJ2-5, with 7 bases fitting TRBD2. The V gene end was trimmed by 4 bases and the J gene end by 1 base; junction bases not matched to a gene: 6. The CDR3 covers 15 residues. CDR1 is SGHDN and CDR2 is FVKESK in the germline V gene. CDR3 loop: CASSRGSGGQETQYF. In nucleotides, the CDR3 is TGTGCCAGCAGCCGCGGATCGGGGGGCCAAGAGACCCAGTACTTC. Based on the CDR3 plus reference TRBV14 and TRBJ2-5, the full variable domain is EAGVTQFPSHSVIEKGQTVTLRCDPISGHDNLYWYRRVMGKEIKFLLHFVKESKQDESGMPNNRFLAERTGGTYSTLKVQPAELEDSGVYFCASSRGSGGQETQYFGPGTRLLVL.

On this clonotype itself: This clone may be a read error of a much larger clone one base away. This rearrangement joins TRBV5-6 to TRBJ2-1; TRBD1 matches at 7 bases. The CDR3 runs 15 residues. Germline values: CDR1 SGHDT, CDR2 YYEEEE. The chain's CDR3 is CASSSGQVYYNEHFF. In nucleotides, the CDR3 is TGTGCCAGCAGCTCTGGACAGGTATACTACAATGAGCATTTCTTC. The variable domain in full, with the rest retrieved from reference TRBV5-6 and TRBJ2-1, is DAGVTQSPTHLIKTRGQQVTLRCSPKSGHDTVSWYQQALGQGPQFIFQYYEEEERQRGNFPDRFSGHQFPNYSSELNVNALLLGDSALYLCASSSGQVYYNEHFFGPGTRLTVL.

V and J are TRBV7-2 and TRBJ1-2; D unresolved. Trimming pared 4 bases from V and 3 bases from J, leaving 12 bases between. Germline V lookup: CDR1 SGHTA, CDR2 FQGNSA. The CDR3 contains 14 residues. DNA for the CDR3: TGTGCCAGCAGCTCGGGAAGCTGGTACTATGGCTACACCTTC. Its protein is CASSSGSWYYGYTF.

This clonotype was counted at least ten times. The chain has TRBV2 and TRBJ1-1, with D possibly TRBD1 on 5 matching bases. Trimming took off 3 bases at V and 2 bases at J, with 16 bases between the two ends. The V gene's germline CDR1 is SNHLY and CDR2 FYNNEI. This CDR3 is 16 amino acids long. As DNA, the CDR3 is TGTGCCAGCAGTGACATTGGTGGCAGGGTCAACACTGAAGCTTTCTTT. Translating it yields CASSDIGGRVNTEAFF.

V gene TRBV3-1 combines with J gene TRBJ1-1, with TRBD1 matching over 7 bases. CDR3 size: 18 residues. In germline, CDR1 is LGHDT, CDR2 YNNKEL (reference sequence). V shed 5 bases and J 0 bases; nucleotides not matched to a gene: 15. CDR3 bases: TGTGCCAGCAGCTTTCGAAACAGGGGCCTGATATTGAACACTGAAGCTTTCTTT. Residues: CASSFRNRGLILNTEAFF.

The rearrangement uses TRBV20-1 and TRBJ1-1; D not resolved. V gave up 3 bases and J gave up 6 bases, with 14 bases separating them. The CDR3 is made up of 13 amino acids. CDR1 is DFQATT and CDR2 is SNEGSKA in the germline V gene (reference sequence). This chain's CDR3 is CSASETINSEAFF. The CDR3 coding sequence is TGCAGTGCTAGTGAGACCATAAACTCTGAAGCTTTCTTT.

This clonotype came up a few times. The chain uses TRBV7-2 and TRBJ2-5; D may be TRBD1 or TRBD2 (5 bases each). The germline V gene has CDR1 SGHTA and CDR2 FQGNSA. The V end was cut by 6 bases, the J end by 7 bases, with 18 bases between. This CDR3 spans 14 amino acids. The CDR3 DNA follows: TGTGCCAGCAGACAAGACCGGGGCCAATGGACCCAGTACTTC. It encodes CASRQDRGQWTQYF.

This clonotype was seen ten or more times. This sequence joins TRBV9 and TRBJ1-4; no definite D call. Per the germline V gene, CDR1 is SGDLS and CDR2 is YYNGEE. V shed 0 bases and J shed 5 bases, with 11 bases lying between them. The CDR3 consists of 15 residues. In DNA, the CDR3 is TGTGCCAGCAGCGTAGGGGTCACATTAAATGAAAAACTGTTTTTT. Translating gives CASSVGVTLNEKLFF.

CDR3 bases: TGTGCCAGCAGCGATACACTAGCGGGTTTCTCCTACGAGCAGTACTTC. Protein sequence: CASSDTLAGFSYEQYF. This chain connects TRBV3-1 to TRBJ2-7; 9 nucleotides agree with TRBD2. V gave up 5 bases and J gave up 0 bases; unmatched junction bases: 8. The CDR3 has 16 residues. CDR1 is LGHDT and CDR2 is YNNKEL in the germline V gene (reference sequence).

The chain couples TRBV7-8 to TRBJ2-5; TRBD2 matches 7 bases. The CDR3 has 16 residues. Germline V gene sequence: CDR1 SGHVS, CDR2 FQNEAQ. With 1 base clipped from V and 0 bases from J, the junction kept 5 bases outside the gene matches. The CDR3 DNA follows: TGTGCCAGCAGCTTAGGACTAGCTCTATACCAAGAGACCCAGTACTTC. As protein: CASSLGLALYQETQYF.

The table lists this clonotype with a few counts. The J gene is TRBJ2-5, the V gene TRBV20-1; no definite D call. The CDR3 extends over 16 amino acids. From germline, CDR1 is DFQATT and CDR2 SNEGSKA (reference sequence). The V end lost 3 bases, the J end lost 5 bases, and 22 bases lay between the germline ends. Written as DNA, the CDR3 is TGCAGTGCTAGCCTTCCCGTTAGGCTCCGAAGGGAGACCCAGTACTTC. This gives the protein CSASLPVRLRRETQYF.

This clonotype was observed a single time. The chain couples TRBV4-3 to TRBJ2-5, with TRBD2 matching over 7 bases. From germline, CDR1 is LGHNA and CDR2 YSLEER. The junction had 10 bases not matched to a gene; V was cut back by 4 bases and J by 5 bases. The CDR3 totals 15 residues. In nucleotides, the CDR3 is TGCGCCAGCAGCCCCGGGGAGGGCCGGTGGGAGACCCAGTACTTC. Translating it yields CASSPGEGRWETQYF.

The chain's CDR3 is CASRENQPQHF. The DNA of the CDR3 is TGCGCCTCCCGTGAGAATCAGCCCCAGCATTTT. The chain links TRBV5-1 to TRBJ1-5; D unresolved. Trimming left V 10 bases short and J 4 bases short, with 9 bases between. This CDR3 spans 11 amino acids. CDR1 is SGHRS, CDR2 YFSETQ, per germline.

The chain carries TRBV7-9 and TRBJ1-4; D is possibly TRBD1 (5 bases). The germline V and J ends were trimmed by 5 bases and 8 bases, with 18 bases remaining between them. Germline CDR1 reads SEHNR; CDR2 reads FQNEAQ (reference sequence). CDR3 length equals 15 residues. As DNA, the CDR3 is TGTGCCAGCAGCCCCGGGGCAGGGCCGGGGGAAAAACTGTTTTTT. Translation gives CASSPGAGPGEKLFF.

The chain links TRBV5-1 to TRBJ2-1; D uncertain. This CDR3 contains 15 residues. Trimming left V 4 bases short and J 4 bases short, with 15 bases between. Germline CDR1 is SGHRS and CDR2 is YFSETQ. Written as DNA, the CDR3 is TGCGCCAGCAGCCCGCCGTTGGCGGTTTACAATGAGCAGTTCTTC. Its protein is CASSPPLAVYNEQFF.

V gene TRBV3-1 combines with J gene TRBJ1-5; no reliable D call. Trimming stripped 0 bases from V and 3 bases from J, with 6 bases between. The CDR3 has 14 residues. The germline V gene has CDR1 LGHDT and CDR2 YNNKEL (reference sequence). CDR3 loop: CASSQEPFNQPQHF. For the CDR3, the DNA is TGTGCCAGCAGCCAAGAGCCCTTCAATCAGCCCCAGCATTTT.